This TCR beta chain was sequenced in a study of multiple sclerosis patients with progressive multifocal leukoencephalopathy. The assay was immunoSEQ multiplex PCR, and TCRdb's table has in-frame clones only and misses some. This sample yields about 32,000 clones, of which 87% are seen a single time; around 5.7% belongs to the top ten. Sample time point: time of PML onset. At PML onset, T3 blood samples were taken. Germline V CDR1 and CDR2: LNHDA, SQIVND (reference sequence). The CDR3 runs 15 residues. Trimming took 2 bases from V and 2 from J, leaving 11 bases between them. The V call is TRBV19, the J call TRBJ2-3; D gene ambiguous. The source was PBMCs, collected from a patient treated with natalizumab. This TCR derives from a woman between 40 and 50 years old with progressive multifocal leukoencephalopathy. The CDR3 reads CASSISADTTDTQYF. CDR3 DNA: TGTGCCAGTAGTATAAGTGCCGACACCACAGATACGCAGTATTTT.